The 2 T cell receptor beta chains given below trace back to one sample, sequenced in a study of response to subunit inactivated influenza vaccine. TCRdb reprocessed the RT-PCR reads with MiXCR, giving one entry per CDR3 protein. The sample contains over 400,000 distinct CDR3 sequences, roughly 11% of which appear only once. The starting material was PBMCs from blood, obtained 45 days after vaccination. The origin of the receptors is a man aged 45-65 years who received an inactivated influenza vaccine.

This clonotype has more than one count but fewer than ten. This sequence joins TRBV5-1 and TRBJ1-1, with 9 nucleotides matching TRBD1. This CDR3 is 15 amino acids long. The ends lost 4 bases at V and 2 bases at J; junction bases unmatched: 6. Looked up from germline, CDR1 is SGHRS and CDR2 is YFSETQ. The chain's CDR3 is CASSQGTGTNTEAFF. CDR3 nucleotides: TGCGCCAGCAGCCAAGGGACAGGGACAAACACTGAAGCTTTCTTT.

This clonotype was counted only a few times. This sequence joins TRBV5-1 and TRBJ1-1, with 7 nucleotides matching TRBD1. CDR1 is SGHRS and CDR2 is YFSETQ in the germline V gene. The CDR3 consists of 15 residues. V gave up 4 bases and J gave up 1 base; unmatched junction bases: 7. CDR3 loop: CASSPIQGKNTEAFF. The CDR3 DNA follows: TGCGCCAGCAGCCCTATACAGGGGAAGAACACTGAAGCTTTCTTT.